Sequencing of this T cell receptor (beta chain) was carried out in a study of T-cell reconstitution after alpha-beta-depleted transplantation in children. Whole-study results and caveats: The origin of alpha-beta T cells about two months after transplant was reportedly several hundred expanded graft clones. Recipient T cells and thymic progenitors that survived gave rise to the high TCRbeta diversity observed at day 60 in some patients. After one year, T-cell counts and TCRbeta diversity mostly came from new T cells.

The library targeted TCRbeta and was prepared with unique molecular identifiers. TCRdb independently ran MiXCR on the PCR reads; one entry per CDR3 protein. The table records 120,000 to 150,000 distinct CDR3 sequences, 7.5% to 9% of them present only once. Between the trimmed V and J ends, which lost 4 bases and 4 bases, there was a span of 8 bases. Germline-derived CDR1 and CDR2 are LNHNV and YYDKDF (reference sequence). This CDR3 comprises 12 residues. About this clonotype: The antigen is not known.

The sequence was collected from a female patient between 2 and 10 years old who had a stem cell transplant for congenital amegakaryocytic thrombocytopenia, so the T cells may come from the graft donor. This chain links TRBV15 with TRBJ2-7; D not certain. Sequenced material: PBMCs, mostly from graft donor cells, taken 180 days after TCRalphabeta/CD19-depleted stem cell transplant. The CDR3 sequence: CATSIGPYEQYF. CDR3 DNA: TGTGCCACCAGCATCGGACCATACGAGCAGTACTTC.